The present entry profiles one T cell receptor beta chain with its context. The CDR3 has 12 amino acids. V trimming: 6 bases; J trimming: 8 bases; junction bases outside the gene matches: 4. In germline, CDR1 is MGHDK, CDR2 SYGVNS. Alongside a J-beta primer mix, a sample-barcoded 5' primer served in a second PCR lasting about 6 to 11 cycles. A minimum of 3 million CDR3-containing paired-end reads was obtained for each sample. TCRdb called the 5' RACE reads again in MiXCR, with one record for every CDR3 protein. The sample shows about 830,000 distinct CDR3 sequences, 58% of them seen only once. The record originates from a study of blood T cells in healthy people across ages.

The sample taken for sequencing was blood. The rearrangement links TRBV25-1 to TRBJ1-2, with 9 positions matching TRBD1. This TCR came from a man in his thirties or forties in good health. CDR3 nucleotide sequence: TGTGCCAGCAGAACAGGGGGCTCGGGCTACACCTTC. Its protein is CASRTGGSGYTF.